A single sample gave rise to the 30 T cell receptor beta chains below, sequenced in a study of cytomegalovirus exposure and HLA in healthy donors. The method was immunoSEQ multiplex PCR; TCRdb's version includes in-frame clones alone and lacks a portion of them. Counted here are 250,000 to 350,000 clones, 85% to 90% occurring once; the ten biggest clones make up about 0.86%. Specimen: PBMCs. These receptors originate from a woman younger than 30 in good health and CMV-seronegative.

The chain carries TRBV7-8 and TRBJ2-7; 7 nucleotides align to TRBD2. The CDR3 is 13 amino acids. The ends lost 4 bases at V and 7 bases at J; junction bases unmatched: 7. Germline V CDR1 and CDR2: SGHVS, FQNEAQ. In nucleotides, the CDR3 is TGTGCCAGCAGCTCCAGACTAGCTCGGGAGCAGTACTTC. Residues: CASSSRLAREQYF.

The CDR3 is CASGAPRYGYTF. As DNA, the CDR3 is TGTGCCAGCGGGGCTCCTAGGTATGGCTACACCTTC. The chain employs TRBV9 and TRBJ1-2; tentatively, D is TRBD1 (5 bases). The CDR3 is 12 residues long. In germline, CDR1 is SGDLS, CDR2 YYNGEE. Trimming took off 7 bases at V and 5 bases at J, with 12 bases between the two ends.

CDR3 nucleotides: TGTGCCAGCAGCGTGACAGGGGGCAGCGGGGAGCTGTTTTTT. Translation gives CASSVTGGSGELFF. This chain links TRBV9 with TRBJ2-2, with TRBD1 identical over 10 bases. Germline V gene data show CDR1 as SGDLS and CDR2 as YYNGEE. The CDR3 is made up of 14 amino acids. With 2 bases clipped from V and 7 bases from J, the junction kept 2 bases outside the gene matches. The full variable domain, rest sourced from reference TRBV9 and TRBJ2-2, is DSGVTQTPKHLITATGQRVTLRCSPRSGDLSVYWYQQSLDQGLQFLIQYYNGEERAKGNILERFSAQQFPDLHSELNLSSLELGDSALYFCASSVTGGSGELFFGEGSRLTVL.

V usage is TRBV6-5 and J usage is TRBJ2-1, with TRBD2 matching over 9 bases. There are 14 residues in the CDR3. Germline V lookup: CDR1 MNHEY, CDR2 SVGAGI. Trimming cost V 6 bases and J 6 bases; bases outside gene matches: 6. Written as DNA, the CDR3 is TGTGCCAGCAGAGGGCGGGAGGGGGCCAATGAGCAGTTCTTC. This translates into CASRGREGANEQFF.

This sequence joins TRBV7-6 and TRBJ2-3; 12 bases are shared with TRBD2. CDR1 is SGHVS and CDR2 is FNYEAQ in the germline V gene. The CDR3 is made up of 17 amino acids. V gave up 11 bases and J gave up 4 bases; unmatched junction bases: 16. The CDR3 DNA reads as TGTGCCTGCTCAGAAACTAGCGGGAGGCTCCGGGCAGATACGCAGTATTTT. Its protein is CACSETSGRLRADTQYF.

The sample holds a few counts of this clone. J is TRBJ1-1 and V is TRBV6-1; D is ambiguous. Germline assignment: CDR1 MNHNS and CDR2 SASEGT. V was shortened by 3 bases and J by 3 bases, with 5 bases between the two germline ends. The CDR3 runs to 12 residues. CDR3: CASSESDTEAFF. DNA of the CDR3: TGTGCCAGCAGTGAGTCTGACACTGAAGCTTTCTTT.

This clone was seen once. Other DNA variants within this sample encode the same CDR3. The V call is TRBV28, the J call TRBJ2-7; D not resolved. Germline V gene lookup returns CDR1 MDHEN and CDR2 SYDVKM. V dropped 6 bases and J dropped 2 bases, with 5 bases sitting between them. The CDR3 contains 11 residues. CDR3 protein: CASSVTYEQYF. CDR3 nucleotide sequence: TGTGCCAGCAGCGTTACCTACGAGCAGTACTTC.

This chain connects TRBV29-1 to TRBJ2-2, with TRBD1 as a possible D gene (5 bases). The germline CDR1 and CDR2 sequences are SQVTM and ANQGSEA. This CDR3 is built from 12 residues. V lost 5 bases, J lost 4 bases, and 8 bases lay in between. The CDR3 sequence: CSVSGITGELFF. The CDR3 DNA follows: TGCAGCGTTTCAGGGATCACCGGGGAGCTGTTTTTT.

This sequence joins TRBV4-3 and TRBJ1-2, with 11 positions matching TRBD1. Germline lookup yields CDR1 LGHNA and CDR2 YSLEER. CDR3 length: 14 amino acids. V trimming: 1 base; J trimming: 7 bases; junction bases outside the gene matches: 2. The CDR3 DNA reads as TGCGCCAGCAGCCAAGGGACAGGGGGCTTTGGCTACACCTTC. Encoded protein: CASSQGTGGFGYTF.

This clone appeared once. The V and J genes are TRBV7-2 and TRBJ2-7; perhaps TRBD2 as D (7 bases). This CDR3 region has 15 residues. Germline lookup yields CDR1 SGHTA and CDR2 FQGNSA. The germline V and J ends were trimmed by 2 bases and 0 bases, with 11 bases remaining between them. CDR3 sequence reads: CASSLRGGGSYEQYF. CDR3 sequence (DNA): TGTGCCAGCAGCTTACGAGGGGGGGGCTCCTACGAGCAGTACTTC.

The chain carries TRBV5-1 and TRBJ2-2; D is ambiguous. This CDR3 spans 12 amino acids. From germline, CDR1 is SGHRS and CDR2 YFSETQ. Between the trimmed V and J ends, which lost 3 bases and 5 bases, there was a span of 5 bases. Here the CDR3 DNA reads TGCGCCAGCAGCTCATCAACCGGGGAGCTGTTTTTT. This codes for CASSSSTGELFF.

This clone was recorded once. V gene TRBV27 combines with J gene TRBJ2-7; TRBD2 aligns across 13 bases. From germline, CDR1 is MNHEY and CDR2 SMNVEV (reference sequence). The CDR3 covers 16 residues. The junction had 5 bases not matched to a gene; V was cut back by 3 bases and J by 3 bases. The chain's CDR3 is CASSFGTSGTFYEQYF. The CDR3 DNA reads as TGTGCCAGCAGTTTTGGGACTAGCGGGACGTTCTACGAGCAGTACTTC.

The V gene is TRBV30, the J gene TRBJ2-7, with D hard to call. This CDR3 is built from 10 residues. V lost 5 bases and J lost 7, with 9 bases in between. CDR1 and CDR2 from the germline V gene are GTSNPN and SVGIG (reference sequence). CDR3 nucleotide sequence: TGTGCCTGGGGCTCGATGGAGCAGTACTTC. Its translation is CAWGSMEQYF.

This chain joins TRBV7-3 and TRBJ1-4; D perhaps matches TRBD1 (5 bases). Trimming removed 3 bases at V and 7 bases at J, with 9 bases between. CDR3 length: 13 residues. Germline-derived CDR1 and CDR2 are SGHTA and FQGTGA. In DNA form, the CDR3 reads TGTGCCAGCAGCTTGACAGTAGGTGAAAAACTGTTTTTT. Translation gives CASSLTVGEKLFF.

The genes are TRBV9 and TRBJ2-7, with unresolved D. There are 12 residues in the CDR3. The V and J ends lost 4 bases and 2 bases respectively, with 7 bases between them. Germline CDR1 reads SGDLS; CDR2 reads YYNGEE. Written as DNA, the CDR3 is TGTGCCAGCAGCCCTCCGGCCTACGAGCAGTACTTC. As protein: CASSPPAYEQYF.

In DNA, the CDR3 is TGTGCCAGCAGCCCTAGGGCTGTAGCGACAGATACGCAGTATTTT. This sequence encodes CASSPRAVATDTQYF. The chain uses TRBV7-6 and TRBJ2-3; possible D gene TRBD2, 5 bases. Trimming cost V 5 bases and J 3 bases, with 15 bases left between them. CDR3 length: 15 residues. Germline CDR1 and CDR2: SGHVS and FNYEAQ.

The chain uses TRBV6-1 and TRBJ1-5; D not certain. The ends were cut back, 8 bases at V and 0 bases at J, with 2 bases in the middle. The CDR3 runs to 11 residues. The germline gives CDR1 MNHNS, CDR2 SASEGT. The CDR3 DNA reads TGTGCCAGCCATAGCAATCAGCCCCAGCATTTT. Translating gives CASHSNQPQHF.

This clone was detected a few times. This chain links TRBV4-1 with TRBJ1-2; no firm D call. The CDR3 covers 12 residues. V shed 3 bases and J shed 1 base, with 3 bases lying between them. CDR1 and CDR2 from the germline V gene are MGHRA and YSYEKL. This chain's CDR3 is CASSQSNYGYTF. CDR3 sequence (DNA): TGCGCCAGCAGCCAGAGTAACTATGGCTACACCTTC.

The chain couples TRBV6-5 to TRBJ2-1, with D possibly matching TRBD1 (5 bases). This CDR3 is built from 15 residues. The germline gives CDR1 MNHEY, CDR2 SVGAGI. V was pared by 6 bases and J by 13 bases, with 25 bases between. The CDR3 DNA reads TGTGCCAGCAGGGGGCCCGCTAGAAGTTTGGTAGATCAGTTCTTC. This encodes CASRGPARSLVDQFF.

The rearrangement joins TRBV21-1 to TRBJ1-1; the listed D gene, TRBD1, was not tested against the DNA. TRBV21-1 is a known pseudogene. The CDR3 has 16 residues. For the CDR3, the DNA is TGTGCCAGCAGCAAACGCCGAAAAAGGGGGAACACTGAAGCTTTCTTT. Translation gives CASSKRRKRGNTEAFF.

This chain joins TRBV5-1 and TRBJ2-7; TRBD1 aligns across 8 bases. This CDR3 is 14 amino acids long. Germline V gene lookup returns CDR1 SGHRS and CDR2 YFSETQ. After removal of 7 bases from V and 1 base from J, the junction contained 7 bases not matched to a gene. The CDR3 coding sequence is TGCGCCAGCGACCCAGGGGGCCGGTCCTACGAGCAGTACTTC. Its translation: CASDPGGRSYEQYF.

This clone appeared a single time. V and J are TRBV19 and TRBJ2-7; possible D gene TRBD2, 5 bases. The CDR3 has 14 residues. V was trimmed by 6 bases and J by 2 bases, leaving 14 bases between them. Germline assignment: CDR1 LNHDA and CDR2 SQIVND (reference sequence). DNA for the CDR3: TGTGCCAGTAGATCGGGGTTCGGGACCTACGAGCAGTACTTC. Translated, it gives CASRSGFGTYEQYF.

This clone has a single count. The V gene is TRBV28, the J gene TRBJ1-1; possibly TRBD1 for D (6 bases). The CDR3 contains 14 residues. Trimming stripped 5 bases from V and 8 bases from J, with 18 bases between. The germline gives CDR1 MDHEN, CDR2 SYDVKM. CDR3 nucleotide sequence: TGTGCCAGCAGTGGGGGGGCGCCCCGTAGGGAAGCTTTCTTT. It translates to CASSGGAPRREAFF. Supplemented by reference TRBV28 and TRBJ1-1, the full variable domain reads DVKVTQSSRYLVKRTGEKVFLECVQDMDHENMFWYRQDPGLGLRLIYFSYDVKMKEKGDIPEGYSVSREKKERFSLILESASTNQTSMYLCASSGGAPRREAFFGQGTRLTVV.

This clone has only a few counts. This chain links TRBV15 with TRBJ1-1; 7 nucleotides match TRBD1. The trim removed 4 bases at V and 4 bases at J, leaving 6 bases unmatched. Germline V gene lookup returns CDR1 LNHNV and CDR2 YYDKDF (reference sequence). This CDR3 comprises 14 residues. CDR3 sequence: CATSNLHRGTEAFF. The CDR3 DNA reads as TGTGCCACCAGCAACCTGCACAGGGGCACTGAAGCTTTCTTT.

The V and J genes are TRBV6-6 and TRBJ2-1; 7 nucleotides line up with TRBD2. Unmatched junction bases numbered 10, after V lost 7 bases and J lost 7 bases. The CDR3 spans 14 residues. Germline CDR1 reads MNHNY; CDR2 reads SVGAGI (reference sequence). The chain's CDR3 is CASNERELENEQFF. The CDR3 DNA reads as TGTGCCAGCAACGAGCGGGAACTTGAAAATGAGCAGTTCTTC.

The chain employs TRBV25-1 and TRBJ2-7; D might be TRBD1 (6 bases). Germline CDR1 MGHDK, CDR2 SYGVNS. V was pared by 1 base and J by 12 bases, with 13 bases between. The CDR3 is 12 amino acids. The CDR3 is CASSELEQGRYF. The CDR3 bases are TGTGCCAGCAGTGAATTGGAGCAGGGGAGGTACTTC.

The CDR3 reads CASSFRPGRGLYGYTF. CDR3 DNA: TGTGCCAGCAGTTTTAGGCCGGGGAGGGGCCTCTATGGCTACACCTTC. The chain uses TRBV28 and TRBJ1-2; maybe TRBD1 (5 bases). The CDR3 contains 16 residues. V lost 3 bases to trimming and J lost 4 bases, with 18 bases between them. Germline V gene lookup returns CDR1 MDHEN and CDR2 SYDVKM.

V gene TRBV25-1 combines with J gene TRBJ1-2; D possibly corresponds to TRBD1 (5 bases). The V gene's germline CDR1 is MGHDK and CDR2 SYGVNS. Trimming removed 2 bases from V and 4 bases from J, with 14 bases in between. CDR3 size: 15 residues. The CDR3 region has the DNA TGTGCCAGCAGTGAAGGGGGGAACACGGGCTATGGCTACACCTTC. Translating gives CASSEGGNTGYGYTF.

This sequence joins TRBV28 and TRBJ1-1, with unresolved D. This CDR3 contains 13 residues. Germline lookup yields CDR1 MDHEN and CDR2 SYDVKM. V was trimmed by 5 bases and J by 4 bases, leaving 11 bases between them. Here the CDR3 DNA reads TGTGCCAGCAGTAACAGTGTTTTCACTGAAGCTTTCTTT. Encoded protein: CASSNSVFTEAFF.

The chain combines TRBV12-5 with TRBJ2-7; D remains ambiguous. The CDR3 has 12 amino acids. V lost 6 bases and J lost 5, with 11 bases in between. Per germline, CDR1 LGHNT and CDR2 FRNRAP. CDR3 sequence: CASGYPPHEQYF. CDR3 DNA sequence: TGTGCTAGTGGCTACCCTCCTCACGAGCAGTACTTC. Complete variable domain (other parts from reference TRBV12-5 and TRBJ2-7): DARVTQTPRHKVTEMGQEVTMRCQPILGHNTVFWYRQTMMQGLELLAYFRNRAPLDDSGMPKDRFSAEMPDATLATLKIQPSEPRDSAVYFCASGYPPHEQYFGPGTRLTVT.